This T cell receptor (beta chain) stems from a study of blood T cells in healthy people across ages. This clonotype was picked up many times. Germline-derived CDR1 and CDR2 are SGHVS and FQNEAQ. Trimming cost V 3 bases and J 5 bases, with 11 bases left between them. This CDR3 comprises 14 residues. The authors ran a second PCR of roughly 6 to 12 cycles using a sample-barcoded 5' primer and a J-beta primer mix. TCRdb fed the 5' RACE reads into MiXCR, producing one record per CDR3 protein. The top ten hold about 18% of the sample, which has more than 800,000 distinct CDR3 sequences, 29% seen once. The sample taken for sequencing was blood. The sequence derives from a woman older than 75 in good health. The chain has TRBV7-8 and TRBJ1-5; D is unclear. DNA for the CDR3: TGTGCCAGCAGCTTTAGAGATCGGGATCAGCCCCAGCATTTT. Translating gives CASSFRDRDQPQHF.